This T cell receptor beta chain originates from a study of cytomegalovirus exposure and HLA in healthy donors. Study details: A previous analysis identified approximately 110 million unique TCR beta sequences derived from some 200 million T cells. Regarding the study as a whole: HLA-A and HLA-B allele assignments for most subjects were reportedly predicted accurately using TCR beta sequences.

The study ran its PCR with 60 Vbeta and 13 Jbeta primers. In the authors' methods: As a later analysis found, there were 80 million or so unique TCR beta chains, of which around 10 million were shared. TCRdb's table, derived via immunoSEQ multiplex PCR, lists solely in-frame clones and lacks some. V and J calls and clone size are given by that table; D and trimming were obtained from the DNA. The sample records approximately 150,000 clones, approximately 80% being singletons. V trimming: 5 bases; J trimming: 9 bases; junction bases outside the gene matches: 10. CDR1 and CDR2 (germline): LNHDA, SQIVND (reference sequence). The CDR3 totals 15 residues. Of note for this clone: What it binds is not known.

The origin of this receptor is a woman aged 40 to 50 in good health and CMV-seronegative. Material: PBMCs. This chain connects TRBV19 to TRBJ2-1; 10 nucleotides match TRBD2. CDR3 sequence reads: CASSYLAGEVGEQFF. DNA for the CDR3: TGTGCCAGTAGTTATCTAGCGGGAGAGGTTGGTGAGCAGTTCTTC. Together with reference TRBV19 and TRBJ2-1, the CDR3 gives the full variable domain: DGGITQSPKYLFRKEGQNVTLSCEQNLNHDAMYWYRQDPGQGLRLIYYSQIVNDFQKGDIAEGYSVSREKKESFPLTVTSAQKNPTAFYLCASSYLAGEVGEQFFGPGTRLTVL.